This T cell receptor beta chain comes out of a study of blood T cells in healthy people across ages. Study-wide results and limits: TCR beta diversity correlated strongly with naive T cell percentage.

The V gene's germline CDR1 is MNHEY and CDR2 SVGEGT. The CDR3 has 14 residues. Per-sample yields of isolated PBMCs were at least 6 million. This clonotype was seen a handful of times. Its cognate antigen is unknown. A junction boundary mismatches the germline segment, possibly from a read error. The use of a sample-barcoded 5' primer and a J-beta primer mix characterized a second PCR of about 6 to 12 cycles. Individual samples furnished no less than 2.5 million CDR3-containing paired-end reads apiece. Each CDR3 protein gets one entry after TCRdb re-called the 5' RACE reads with MiXCR. The table has over a million distinct CDR3 sequences, around 25% seen once. This sample also appeared in a second study, on T cells of mothers and their children. That paper states: Regardless of relatedness, pairs show thymic selection shaping TCR recombination output in a similar manner.

This sequence joins TRBV6-2 or TRBV6-3 and TRBJ2-1; D might be TRBD1 or TRBD2, each matching 7 bases. The sequenced sample was blood. The receptor was isolated from a girl aged 2-15 years in good health. For the CDR3, the DNA is TGTGCCTGCAGCCGGGTCCAGGGGGGGAATGAGCAGTTCTTC. This codes for CACSRVQGGNEQFF.